This T cell receptor (beta chain) was obtained from a study of cytomegalovirus exposure and HLA in healthy donors (dated by TCRdb to 2016 to 2017). About the investigation overall: An earlier analysis of a few hundred of the donors reported under 300 Gb of sequence data and 117 million unique TCR beta sequences obtained from about 179 million T cells. Approximately 300 gigabases of sequencing data and 70 million to 95 million unique TCR sequences made up an early release that covered 500 to 700 HLA-typed donors. Among the 398 genotyped donors, around 79% belonged to the genetic ancestry cluster associated with self-reported Caucasian donors. The study aimed to test whether signatures of past pathogen exposure could be identified by cataloging public T cell receptors. The study used immunosequencing to profile the T cell repertoires of more than 650 subjects and linked those repertoires to cytomegalovirus serostatus. Along with the 666-subject first cohort, a separate validation cohort of around 120 different subjects was used. To predict cytomegalovirus infection status, the study combined high-throughput TCR immunosequencing, statistical association of individual TCRs with disease status, and machine learning. A later analysis re-analyzed previously published TCR beta repertoires from roughly 600 donors and added high-resolution HLA genotyping to study TCR occurrence patterns. Rather than drawing on any new phenotypic data, the later analysis identified candidate immune exposures from TCR beta sequences and the way those sequences occurred across donors. An earlier analysis of 587 of the donors used high-throughput TCR beta sequencing to judge whether each TCR beta V gene segment behaved as functional or pseudogenic. Donor age, sex, ethnicity and CMV serostatus were compiled together with the repertoire data. A later genetic analysis took genome-wide SNP genotypes for about 65% of the roughly 670 donors and used that subset as a discovery cohort. Every repertoire in the discovery cohort had been generated on one and the same sequencing platform. Both class I and class II loci were covered by HLA typing, at four-digit resolution. Typing coverage differed by locus: A, B, C, DRB1 and DQB1 were typed in about 629-630 donors, DQA1 in about 560, DPA1 in 600 to 610, and DPB1 in 472. A handful of DR-DQ haplotypes were handled as single units for association and clustering because linkage in the cohort was strong. Across some 400 genotyped donors of the cohort, an average of about 200,000 unique TCR beta nucleotide sequences per donor were sequenced, and 15% to 20% of those sequences were non-productive. General findings and caveats noted by the study authors: In a later analysis, most CMV-associated TCR beta chains were found to appear HLA-restricted, with HLA associations seemingly driven largely by CMV exposure. When HLA alleles, especially DR and DQ, strongly co-occurred, TCR associations were difficult to assign to individual alleles. The classifier was reported to diagnose cytomegalovirus status with high specificity and sensitivity in both the original and validation cohorts. Most TCR sequences were seen in very few donors, while some public TCRs were found in many individuals. Linkage disequilibrium might explain the correlated functional status among segregating V segments, but an unknown experimental factor could not be ruled out. Broadly in line with IMGT annotations, most TCR beta V segments showed up in productive rearrangements about 87% or about 30% of the time in an earlier analysis of several hundred of the donors. In this cohort, only TCR beta chains were sequenced, and detectable features were limited by the absence of alpha or paired-chain data. Specific HLA alleles were associated with 15,000 to 20,000 TCR beta sequences at a false discovery rate of 0.05 in a later analysis. In a later analysis, the rate of TCR association differed among HLA loci, with DRB1 alleles having the most associated TCRs and HLA-C alleles having the fewest. Several of the top co-occurrence clusters appeared to be linked to parvovirus B19, influenza, CMV and Epstein-Barr virus, according to a later analysis. A cluster of highly shared sequence variants was judged likely to represent a technical artifact of the sequencing pipeline. It was suggested by the authors that the approach could potentially be generalized to other disease states and immunological phenotypes. A further reported finding was that TCR beta sequences accurately predicted the HLA-A and HLA-B alleles for most subjects in the first cohort. A later analysis found that HLA-associated TCR beta chains were more clonally expanded and had lower generation probabilities than equally common non-associated chains. A few of the identified cytomegalovirus-associated TCR beta chains were confirmed in vitro to be specific for cytomegalovirus antigens. In the study, 164 TCR beta chains were listed as associated with cytomegalovirus. CMV serostatus was the only immune exposure information available for the cohort. V-gene and J-gene trimming of TCR beta chains was associated with a missense DCLRE1C variant in a later genetic analysis, and the association was replicated in an independent cohort. Presence/absence analyses assumed roughly uniform sequencing depth across donors, an assumption that may not hold. Compared with the approximately 720-donor mean, donors in an Asian-associated ancestry cluster had fewer N-insertions in productive TCRs, according to a later genetic analysis. Fewer than 20 rarely observed V segments, including chromosome 9 orphons, were excluded from the earlier analysis of some 590 of the donors because counts were too low. Because HLA typing was unavailable for some donors at each locus, only the typed subset was used in association tests.

The cohort comprised 550 to 700 healthy bone marrow donors. Cohort members were all nominally healthy when sampled, although unrecorded immune exposures were likely present. The donor tested CMV seronegative, placing the donor among the roughly 350 seronegative members of the cohort. Every donor gave a peripheral blood sample, and the peripheral blood mononuclear cells from that sample were used for TCR beta sequencing. Genomic DNA was extracted from the blood cell samples with the Qiagen DNeasy Blood Extraction Kit. Points on this clone: Its antigen remains unidentified. No much larger clone is present one base from it, and per-base qualities are unavailable.

The library relied on the immunoSEQ multiplex PCR assay. For the multiplex PCR, a mixture combining 60 forward primers for TCR Vbeta segments and 13 reverse primers for TCR Jbeta segments was used. The CDR3 region of rearranged TCR beta genes was amplified from genomic DNA with a multiplex PCR assay. The amplified TCR beta libraries were sequenced on the Illumina HiSeq System as 87-base-pair reads. From the authors' description of their analysis: Across the 500 to 750 repertoires, a later analysis counted approximately 83 million unique TCR beta chains, around 11 million of which were shared by at least two donors. Raw reads were error-corrected and collapsed into unique sequences by a nearest-neighbor algorithm in which closely related sequences were merged to remove PCR and sequencing errors. V, D and J gene segments were assigned by aligning CDR3 sequences to IMGT reference sequences. For a sequence to be retained, a match of at least six nucleotides was required to both a V gene segment and a J gene segment. A rearrangement was called productive if the CDR3 had no stop codons and remained in frame with V and J, and every other rearrangement was called non-productive. Following IMGT convention, CDR3 was defined as the stretch from the second conserved V-encoded cysteine up to the conserved J-encoded phenylalanine. In an earlier analysis of approximately 590 of the donors, sequences lacking an unambiguous match to a single V gene segment were excluded. In an earlier analysis of some 590 of the donors, a V segment was called functional when productive rearrangements were above 56.7%, and segregating when the standard deviation between donors exceeded 5%. To diagnose cytomegalovirus status from the catalog of TCR beta chain sequences, a statistical classification framework was built. In a later analysis, V and J genes were assigned by comparing TCR nucleotide sequences against IMGT/GENE-DB human TR gene sequences. A later analysis assigned CDR3 sequences and most-parsimonious VDJ recombination scenarios with the TCRdist pipeline. In a later analysis, every TCR beta chain was defined by the combination of its CDR3 amino acid sequence and its V-gene family, and reads without a unique V-gene family were dropped. A later analysis removed 550 to 650 highly shared, low-generation-probability nucleotide sequences to deal with suspected cross-contamination and a sequencing artifact. For each public chain, a later analysis derived a clonal expansion index from normalized ranks of inferred template counts within each repertoire. In a later analysis, generation probabilities were computed using a VDJ recombination model fitted to out-of-frame rearrangements, and the results were checked against IGoR. A later analysis scored TCR-TCR, TCR-HLA and TCR-CMV co-occurrence with hypergeometric tests, applying a repertoire-size bias correction to TCR pairs. To estimate false discovery rates, a later analysis permuted the HLA or CMV assignments 20 times. In a later analysis, co-occurring TCRs were grouped using DBSCAN, and TCRdist sequence similarity was added for clustering within HLA-allele-positive subsets. Co-occurrence clustering excluded repertoires with fewer than 30,000 or more than 120,000 public chains, plus five with anomalous nucleotide sharing. TCRdb's version of the immuneACCESS table is confined to in-frame rearrangements and falls short of the full clone set. An unresolved V gene accounts for under half of the shortfall where checked; the remainder is of unknown origin. The DNA gave D and trimming, while V, J and clone size come from that table. The sample contains roughly 180,000 clones, about three quarters of them found a single time. Around 2.5% of the sample belongs to the ten largest clones.

Material: PBMCs. This clonotype was obtained from a female donor in good health and CMV-seronegative.

The nucleotide sequence is TGTGCCAGTAGTATTGGGGACAAGACGAATCAGCCCCAGCATTTT. This is translated as CASSIGDKTNQPQHF. The V and J segments used are TRBV19 and TRBJ1-5; the D gene is possibly TRBD1, with 6 bases matching. Trimming removed 3 bases from V and 4 bases from J, leaving 13 bases between the germline ends. From the cysteine through the phenylalanine, the CDR3 covers 15 amino acids. The DNA shown is the 45-base CDR3, in frame from base 1. In the germline V gene (reference sequence), CDR1 corresponds to LNHDA and CDR2 to SQIVND.